The 28 T cell receptor beta chains listed next were all sequenced from one sample in a study of shared clonotypes between healthy human individuals. Using immunoSEQ multiplex PCR, the repertoire was profiled, and TCRdb retains in-frame clones only, with some absent. Here the sample spans some 490,000 clones, approximately 80% being singletons. The source material was PBMCs. These receptors originate from a woman between 35 and 50 years old in good health. Some clones in this sample may be carry-over from other donors' samples.

This clone was observed a handful of times. Other DNA sequences from this sample encode an identical CDR3 as well. The chain uses TRBV6-5 and TRBJ2-1; D may correspond to TRBD1 or TRBD2 (5 bases each). The CDR3 has 11 amino acids. Germline CDR1 MNHEY, CDR2 SVGAGI. V was clipped by 4 bases and J by 7 bases, with 5 bases between them. CDR3 amino acids: CASSWGNEQFF. The CDR3 coding sequence is TGTGCCAGCAGTTGGGGGAATGAGCAGTTCTTC.

The chain combines TRBV7-9 with TRBJ2-4; 9 positions agree with TRBD1. CDR1 SEHNR and CDR2 FQNEAQ come from the germline V gene (reference sequence). Trimming removed 5 bases from V and 7 bases from J; junction bases left unmatched: 9. CDR3 length: 15 amino acids. This chain's CDR3 is CASSHTTTGGNIQYF. The CDR3 region has the DNA TGTGCCAGCAGCCACACTACCACAGGGGGCAACATTCAGTACTTC.

The rearrangement uses TRBV2 and TRBJ1-2, with a possible D match to TRBD1 (5 bases). CDR3 length: 13 residues. V lost 6 bases and J 4 bases, leaving 12 bases between the germline ends. Germline V gene data show CDR1 as SNHLY and CDR2 as FYNNEI. The CDR3 here is CASSVQGSYGYTF. The CDR3 DNA is TGTGCCAGCAGCGTCCAGGGTTCCTATGGCTACACCTTC.

The chain employs TRBV5-4 and TRBJ2-1; 11 bases line up with TRBD2. CDR3 length: 18 amino acids. V trimming: 4 bases; J trimming: 2 bases; junction bases outside the gene matches: 11. Germline lookup yields CDR1 SGHNT and CDR2 YYREEE (reference sequence). Here the CDR3 reads CASSPAIAGGGTYNEQFF. CDR3 nucleotide sequence: TGTGCCAGCAGCCCGGCGATAGCGGGAGGGGGTACCTACAATGAGCAGTTCTTC.

This clone turned up a few times. This chain connects TRBV5-1 to TRBJ1-1; D perhaps matches TRBD1 (5 bases). The V gene's germline CDR1 is SGHRS and CDR2 YFSETQ. V lost 7 bases and J lost 1, with 14 bases in between. This CDR3 comprises 14 residues. The CDR3 spells CASVQAPGNTEAFF. The CDR3 DNA sequence: TGCGCCAGCGTACAGGCCCCCGGGAACACTGAAGCTTTCTTT.

The V gene is TRBV30, the J gene TRBJ1-2; D is uncertain. This CDR3 is built from 12 residues. V lost 1 base to trimming and J lost 3 bases, with 6 bases between them. From germline, CDR1 is GTSNPN and CDR2 SVGIG (reference sequence). The CDR3 region has the DNA TGTGCCTGGAGTGGCCTCCACTATGGCTACACCTTC. Translation: CAWSGLHYGYTF.

The chain recombines TRBV7-9 with TRBJ2-3; perhaps TRBD2 as D (5 bases). Trimming left V 1 base short and J 2 bases short, with 16 bases between. The CDR3 runs 17 residues. Germline V lookup: CDR1 SEHNR, CDR2 FQNEAQ (reference sequence). CDR3 sequence: CASSLGFSERATDTQYF. The DNA of the CDR3 is TGTGCCAGCAGCTTAGGATTTAGCGAGAGGGCCACAGATACGCAGTATTTT. The full variable domain, with the rest looked up from reference TRBV7-9 and TRBJ2-3, is DTGVSQNPRHKITKRGQNVTFRCDPISEHNRLYWYRQTLGQGPEFLTYFQNEAQLEKSRLLSDRFSAERPKGSFSTLEIQRTEQGDSAMYLCASSLGFSERATDTQYFGPGTRLTVL.

This clone was detected many times. V is TRBV28 and J is TRBJ2-1, with 9 nucleotides matching TRBD2. Per germline, CDR1 MDHEN and CDR2 SYDVKM. The CDR3 sequence is 15 residues long. Trimming cost V 5 bases and J 2 bases; bases outside gene matches: 4. CDR3 DNA: TGTGCCAGCAGTATAGCGGGAGAACCCTACAATGAGCAGTTCTTC. Translation gives CASSIAGEPYNEQFF.

The chain couples TRBV29-1 to TRBJ1-4, with 9 bases lining up with TRBD1. V gave up 6 bases and J gave up 7 bases; unmatched junction bases: 6. Germline V gene lookup returns CDR1 SQVTM and CDR2 ANQGSEA. There are 13 residues in the CDR3. In DNA, the CDR3 is TGCAGCGTACAACGGACAGGGGTTGAAAAACTGTTTTTT. Protein: CSVQRTGVEKLFF.

This chain uses TRBV19 with TRBJ2-5, with TRBD2 matching 7 bases. This CDR3 has 15 amino acids. V dropped 6 bases and J dropped 5; count of bases not matched to a gene: 12. Germline V CDR1 and CDR2: LNHDA, SQIVND (reference sequence). The CDR3 nucleotides read TGTGCCAGTAGCGTTGGCGGGAGCTCCGGGGAGACCCAGTACTTC. It codes for CASSVGGSSGETQYF.

The rearrangement joins TRBV7-8 to TRBJ1-2; D not certain. There are 14 residues in the CDR3. Trimming removed 5 bases from V and 8 bases from J, with 18 bases in between. CDR1 and CDR2 (germline): SGHVS, FQNEAQ. CDR3 DNA sequence: TGTGCCAGCAGCCCCCGGGGAACAACTATGGGCTACACCTTC. Protein: CASSPRGTTMGYTF.

The gene calls are TRBV13 and TRBJ1-3, with a weak D call TRBD1 (6 bases). The CDR3 consists of 15 residues. V shed 5 bases and J shed 0 bases, with 11 bases lying between them. Germline lookup yields CDR1 PRHDT and CDR2 FYEKMQ (reference sequence). The CDR3 nucleotides are TGTGCCAGCAGCGACAGGAAAATCTCTGGAAACACCATATATTTT. Protein product: CASSDRKISGNTIYF.

The chain joins TRBV30 to TRBJ1-6, with a tentative D call TRBD1 (6 bases). The CDR3 length is 16 residues. The V end lost 3 bases, the J end lost 2 bases, and 14 bases lay between the germline ends. Germline CDR1 reads GTSNPN; CDR2 reads SVGIG (reference sequence). The CDR3 loop reads CAWREQGFTYNSPLHF. For the CDR3, the DNA is TGTGCCTGGAGGGAACAGGGATTCACCTATAATTCACCCCTCCACTTT.

CDR3 DNA: TGTGCCTGGAGTGTGGGGCTAGCGGGCGGGGAGCTGTTTTTT. Residues: CAWSVGLAGGELFF. This chain joins TRBV30 and TRBJ2-2, with 8 bases identical to TRBD2. J was trimmed by 7 bases and V by 0 bases; bases with no gene match: 4. Germline loops: CDR1 GTSNPN, CDR2 SVGIG (reference sequence). This CDR3 contains 14 residues.

The chain has TRBV5-1 and TRBJ2-3, with no clear D. Germline CDR1 is SGHRS and CDR2 is YFSETQ. CDR3 length: 15 amino acids. Trimming removed 0 bases from V and 5 bases from J, with 13 bases in between. CDR3 region: CASSLVGSVGDTQYF. The CDR3 DNA is TGCGCCAGCAGCTTGGTGGGATCAGTAGGAGATACGCAGTATTTT.

The V call is TRBV25-1, the J call TRBJ2-1, with 11 bases that match TRBD1. The CDR3 totals 16 residues. V lost 6 bases, J lost 6 bases, and 10 bases stayed unmatched. The germline CDR1 and CDR2 sequences are MGHDK and SYGVNS. CDR3 protein: CASRPNRDRGFNEQFF. The CDR3 bases are TGTGCCAGCAGACCAAACCGGGACAGGGGGTTCAATGAGCAGTTCTTC. The full variable domain, completed using reference TRBV25-1 and TRBJ2-1, is EADIYQTPRYLVIGTGKKITLECSQTMGHDKMYWYQQDPGMELHLIHYSYGVNSTEKGDLSSESTVSRIRTEHFPLTLESARPSHTSQYLCASRPNRDRGFNEQFFGPGTRLTVL.

V is TRBV25-1 and J is TRBJ2-7; D is undetermined. The CDR3 runs to 11 residues. The germline V gene has CDR1 MGHDK and CDR2 SYGVNS. Trimming left V 1 base short and J 6 bases short, with 4 bases between. CDR3 coding DNA: TGTGCCAGCAGTGAATCTTTCGAGCAGTACTTC. Protein: CASSESFEQYF.

A single count supports this clone. V usage is TRBV7-2 and J usage is TRBJ2-7; tentative D call: TRBD1 (6 bases). Per the germline V gene, CDR1 is SGHTA and CDR2 is FQGNSA. V lost 5 bases, J lost 3 bases, and 14 bases lay in between. CDR3 length equals 14 residues. The CDR3 protein is CASSTQQGVYEQYF. CDR3 nucleotide sequence: TGTGCCAGCAGCACACAACAGGGAGTCTACGAGCAGTACTTC.

This clone was seen more than once but under ten times. The CDR3 loop reads CASSQDRGAGNTIYF. The CDR3 DNA follows: TGTGCCAGCAGCCAAGATAGGGGGGCCGGAAACACCATATATTTT. This chain uses TRBV4-2 with TRBJ1-3; D possibly corresponds to TRBD1 (6 bases). Trimming took off 0 bases at V and 4 bases at J, with 10 bases between the two ends. The CDR3 totals 15 residues. The germline CDR1 and CDR2 sequences are LGHNA and YNFKEQ.

This clone was seen more than once but under ten times. This chain connects TRBV28 to TRBJ2-3, with TRBD2 matching over 7 bases. Germline values: CDR1 MDHEN, CDR2 SYDVKM. V shed 4 bases, J shed 5 bases, and the junction held 15 bases outside the gene matches. The CDR3 is made up of 17 amino acids. CDR3 in amino acids: CASSSLAGVRFGDTQYF. The DNA of the CDR3 is TGTGCCAGCAGTTCCCTTGCGGGAGTGCGGTTTGGAGATACGCAGTATTTT.

This sequence joins TRBV29-1 and TRBJ2-7, with D perhaps matching TRBD1 (6 bases). CDR1 and CDR2 from the germline V gene are SQVTM and ANQGSEA. V was trimmed by 3 bases and J by 1 base, leaving 13 bases between them. This CDR3 spans 14 amino acids. The DNA for the CDR3 is TGCAGCGTTGAGTTAGAGGACAGATCCTACGAGCAGTACTTC. Its translation is CSVELEDRSYEQYF.

The V call is TRBV7-8, the J call TRBJ2-3, with D unresolved. Germline CDR1 reads SGHVS; CDR2 reads FQNEAQ. The CDR3 totals 13 residues. V gave up 4 bases and J gave up 2 bases, with 7 bases separating them. CDR3 bases: TGTGCCAGCAGCTACAGAGACACAGATACGCAGTATTTT. It specifies CASSYRDTDTQYF.

Comment on this clone: This is likely an artifact of a read error, given a far larger clone one base away. The sample contains more than one DNA sequence encoding this CDR3. The chain is built from TRBV30 and TRBJ1-1; the D gene is possibly TRBD1 (6 bases). CDR3 size: 11 residues. The germline CDR1 and CDR2 sequences are GTSNPN and SVGIG (reference sequence). As DNA, the CDR3 is TGTGCCTGGAGTGTACACAGGGCCGCTTTTTTT. Protein: CAWSVHRAAFF. The whole variable domain, filled in from reference TRBV30 and TRBJ1-1, reads SQTIHQWPATLVQPVGSPLSLECTVEGTSNPNLYWYRQAAGRGLQLLFYSVGIGQISSEVPQNLSASRPQDRQFILSSKKLLLSDSGFYLCAWSVHRAAFFGQGTRLTVV.

V usage is TRBV6-5 and J usage is TRBJ2-3; 7 nucleotides match TRBD1. J lost 2 bases, V lost 6 bases, and 5 bases had no gene match. CDR3 size: 14 residues. Germline assignment: CDR1 MNHEY and CDR2 SVGAGI. CDR3 sequence: CASRDRSFTDTQYF. CDR3 sequence (DNA): TGTGCCAGCAGGGACAGGAGCTTCACAGATACGCAGTATTTT.

Comments on this clone: This may come from a read error, since a much larger clone is one base off. The same CDR3 arises from other DNA sequences in this sample as well. The chain links TRBV30 to TRBJ1-5; TRBD1 aligns across 7 bases. CDR1 and CDR2 from the germline V gene are GTSNPN and SVGIG (reference sequence). The J segment lost 4 bases and the V segment lost 1 base, leaving 1 base of the junction unmatched. There are 13 residues in the CDR3. The CDR3 is CAWSGQGNQPQHF. The CDR3 nucleotides read TGTGCCTGGAGTGGACAGGGTAATCAGCCCCAGCATTTT.

V usage is TRBV5-4 and J usage is TRBJ1-2; D ambiguous. Trimming cost V 0 bases and J 2 bases, with 14 bases left between them. The CDR3 consists of 16 residues. Germline assignment: CDR1 SGHNT and CDR2 YYREEE (reference sequence). CDR3 bases: TGTGCCAGCAGCTTGGGACATACCCGGCCGAACTATGGCTACACCTTC. Residues: CASSLGHTRPNYGYTF.

The V gene is TRBV11-3, the J gene TRBJ2-6; 9 nucleotides match TRBD2. Looked up from germline, CDR1 is SGHNT and CDR2 is YENEEA. The ends lost 3 bases at V and 3 bases at J; junction bases unmatched: 3. This CDR3 comprises 16 residues. This CDR3 is CASSFSSGIGANVLTF. In nucleotides, the CDR3 is TGTGCCAGCAGCTTCTCTAGCGGGATTGGGGCCAACGTCCTGACTTTC.

The chain employs TRBV19 and TRBJ2-1; perhaps TRBD1 as D (5 bases). This CDR3 has 14 residues. Germline assignment: CDR1 LNHDA and CDR2 SQIVND (reference sequence). V shed 4 bases and J shed 0 bases, with 7 bases lying between them. CDR3 protein: CASSRDSSYNEQFF. CDR3 sequence (DNA): TGTGCCAGTAGTAGAGACAGCTCCTACAATGAGCAGTTCTTC.